The clone carrying this TCR beta chain was recorded only once. The data stem from a study of T cell changes during pregnancy in multiple sclerosis. Here immunoSEQ multiplex PCR was the method, and the copy in TCRdb shows in-frame clones only, minus some. The sample shows approximately 92,000 clones, approximately 92% of them seen only once. Germline CDR1 MNHNS, CDR2 SASEGT. The CDR3 consists of 14 residues. Trimming removed 5 bases from V and 1 base from J, with 11 bases in between. The clonotype originates from a female donor with multiple sclerosis, enrolled in a pregnancy study. The chain uses TRBV6-1 and TRBJ1-1, with D perhaps matching TRBD1 (6 bases). This specimen was peripheral blood, taken in the first trimester of pregnancy. The CDR3 protein is CASSKTGKNTEAFF. The CDR3 nucleotides are TGTGCCAGCAGTAAGACAGGCAAGAACACTGAAGCTTTCTTT.